Below, one T cell receptor (beta chain) is given with its context. Its target is not known. The data stem from a study of T cells expressing NK-cell markers. Study-wide results and caveats: NKG2C+ dominant clonotype frequencies in roughly six donors were roughly 1.0-7.5% of CD8+ T cells.

Germline CDR1 is SEHNR and CDR2 is FQNEAQ (reference sequence). This CDR3 has 12 residues. Libraries used 5'RACE template switching adding universal primer site and UMIs. TCRdb re-called the 5' RACE reads and catalogs CDR3 proteins one per entry, DNA excluded. The sample holds 200,000 to 300,000 distinct CDR3 sequences. The TCR originated in a man younger than 30 in good health. The chain has TRBV7-9 and TRBJ1-4; absent DNA, TCRdb's TRBD1 call cannot be checked. The sample taken for sequencing was blood T cells: a sorted CD56 or NKG2C T cell subset, CD4+ or CD8+ T cells, or bulk PBMC T cells (not recorded which). The CDR3 reads CASSRQNEKLFF.